The 25 T cell receptor beta chains below all came from one sample that was sequenced in a study of post-analysis software for immune sequencing data. Tagging with unique molecular identifiers was a feature of the TCR beta cDNA libraries. TCRdb fed the PCR reads into MiXCR, producing one record per CDR3 protein. The sample has about 680,000 distinct CDR3 sequences; over 45% are singletons. Findings and caveats of the study: In patients, TRBV5-6, TRBV5-1 and TRBV20-1 belonged to 4 or 5 TRBV segments found more frequently than in controls.

The antigens these receptors bind are not known. Sample: blood. The receptor set was obtained from a girl aged 2-10 years with multiple sclerosis.

This chain joins TRBV20-1 and TRBJ1-1; 7 positions agree with TRBD1. The CDR3 has 14 amino acids. Germline V gene sequence: CDR1 DFQATT, CDR2 SNEGSKA (reference sequence). V was pared by 5 bases and J by 9 bases, with 15 bases of the junction left unmatched. The DNA of the CDR3 is TGCAGTGCTGCGACAGACAGGGTCCCGATTCAAGCTTTCTTT. It encodes CSAATDRVPIQAFF.

The chain uses TRBV10-3 and TRBJ2-7; D is perhaps TRBD1 or TRBD2 (5 bases each). The closer fit of TRBJ2-5 to the DNA end suggests the J call may be wrong. Germline V gives CDR1 ENHRY, CDR2 SYGVKD. The CDR3 is 14 amino acids. Here the CDR3 reads CAIRSGTKGETQYF. For the CDR3, the DNA is TGTGCCATCAGATCCGGGACCAAGGGAGAGACCCAGTACTTC.

The V call is TRBV19, the J call TRBJ2-1, with 11 bases fitting TRBD2. The V segment lost 9 bases and the J segment 2 bases; nucleotides outside the gene matches: 12. Germline loops: CDR1 LNHDA, CDR2 SQIVND (reference sequence). This CDR3 has 17 residues. Here the CDR3 reads CASGGLAEQTPYNEQFF. The CDR3 DNA follows: TGTGCCAGCGGGGGACTAGCGGAACAAACCCCCTACAATGAGCAGTTCTTC.

The chain recombines TRBV10-3 with TRBJ1-2; TRBD1 aligns across 10 bases. The ends lost 4 bases at V and 7 bases at J; junction bases unmatched: 9. Germline loops: CDR1 ENHRY, CDR2 SYGVKD. The CDR3 covers 15 residues. The CDR3 loop reads CAISVPDRGPSGYTF. The CDR3 nucleotides are TGTGCCATCAGTGTTCCCGACAGGGGGCCAAGTGGCTACACCTTC.

The CDR3 protein is CSVELAGTASTDTQYF. CDR3 sequence (DNA): TGCAGCGTAGAGCTCGCCGGGACAGCCAGCACAGATACGCAGTATTTT. The chain joins TRBV29-1 to TRBJ2-3, with TRBD1 matching 7 bases. Germline lookup yields CDR1 SQVTM and CDR2 ANQGSEA. Unmatched junction bases numbered 12, after V lost 6 bases and J lost 0 bases. CDR3 size: 16 residues.

The DNA for the CDR3 is TGTGCCAGCAGCTTAGATGGAGGGGCCTTGATCTCGGATACGCAGTATTTT. Translating gives CASSLDGGALISDTQYF. The rearrangement joins TRBV11-2 to TRBJ2-3; D perhaps matches TRBD2 (6 bases). Germline V gives CDR1 SGHAT, CDR2 FQNNGV. The CDR3 spans 17 residues. Trimming stripped 0 bases from V and 6 bases from J, with 19 bases between.

V usage is TRBV4-1 and J usage is TRBJ2-7; D is undetermined. The V and J ends lost 0 bases and 1 base respectively, with 10 bases between them. The CDR3 is 15 amino acids. From germline, CDR1 is MGHRA and CDR2 YSYEKL. The CDR3 reads CASSQDTGVSYEQYF. The CDR3 DNA sequence: TGCGCCAGCAGCCAAGATACGGGTGTTTCCTACGAGCAGTACTTC.

This clonotype was picked up one time. The chain has TRBV15 and TRBJ2-3; D remains ambiguous. The CDR3 is 13 residues long. Trimming took off 1 base at V and 4 bases at J, with 6 bases between the two ends. Germline CDR1 reads LNHNV; CDR2 reads YYDKDF (reference sequence). The CDR3 nucleotides read TGTGCCACCAGCAGAGGGTTGGCAGATACGCAGTATTTT. Protein: CATSRGLADTQYF.

This clonotype was detected a few times. The chain employs TRBV5-5 and TRBJ2-1; maybe TRBD1 (5 bases). V was clipped by 0 bases and J by 6 bases, with 13 bases between them. The CDR3 is made up of 15 amino acids. Per germline, CDR1 SGHKS and CDR2 YYEKEE (reference sequence). CDR3 residues: CASSLGVGRVNEQFF. DNA of the CDR3: TGTGCCAGCAGCTTGGGGGTAGGCAGGGTCAATGAGCAGTTCTTC.

About this clonotype: Mismatch with germline at one junction end may stem from a read error. V usage is TRBV24-1 and J usage is TRBJ2-1; TRBD2 aligns across 10 bases. Germline CDR1 reads KGHDR; CDR2 reads SFDVKD. This CDR3 is built from 16 residues. The CDR3 bases are TGTGCCACCAGCGATTTGACTAGCGGGCCACCCAATGAGCAGTTCTTC. Its protein is CATSDLTSGPPNEQFF.

The gene calls are TRBV3-1 and TRBJ2-7; the D gene could be TRBD1 or TRBD2 (6 bases each). CDR3 length: 15 residues. Trimming took off 6 bases at V and 7 bases at J, with 22 bases between the two ends. Germline CDR1 and CDR2: LGHDT and YNNKEL (reference sequence). CDR3 DNA: TGTGCCAGCAGGAGCGGACAGTCTGCCCGGGGGGAGCAGTACTTC. Its protein product is CASRSGQSARGEQYF.

The chain combines TRBV6-2 or TRBV6-3 with TRBJ2-1; the match to TRBD2 covers 11 bases. V trimming: 7 bases; J trimming: 5 bases; junction bases outside the gene matches: 7. The CDR3 length is 15 residues. In germline, CDR1 is MNHEY, CDR2 SVGEGT. The CDR3, as DNA: TGTGCCAGCACCATAAGACTAGCGGGGAACAATGAGCAGTTCTTC. Translation: CASTIRLAGNNEQFF.

The rearrangement uses TRBV20-1 and TRBJ2-1, with D possibly TRBD2 on 6 matching bases. Trimming pared 2 bases from V and 0 bases from J, leaving 11 bases between. CDR3 size: 15 residues. Looked up from germline, CDR1 is DFQATT and CDR2 is SNEGSKA (reference sequence). As DNA, the CDR3 is TGCAGTGCTAGATATCGGGGGAGCTCCTACAATGAGCAGTTCTTC. Its translation is CSARYRGSSYNEQFF.

This clonotype was picked up one time. This rearrangement joins TRBV5-1 to TRBJ2-3; 8 nucleotides agree with TRBD2. This CDR3 contains 15 residues. The germline V gene has CDR1 SGHRS and CDR2 YFSETQ. After removal of 4 bases from V and 4 bases from J, the junction contained 8 bases not matched to a gene. DNA of the CDR3: TGCGCCAGCAGCCCACTAGCGGAAGCGCCAGATACGCAGTATTTT. The encoded protein is CASSPLAEAPDTQYF.

The V and J genes are TRBV20-1 and TRBJ1-4, with D uncertain. CDR3 length: 17 amino acids. Germline CDR1 reads DFQATT; CDR2 reads SNEGSKA (reference sequence). Trimming left V 1 base short and J 4 bases short, with 19 bases between. Here the CDR3 reads CSARGEGKKPDNEKLFF. The CDR3 DNA is TGCAGTGCTAGAGGGGAGGGAAAGAAGCCGGATAATGAAAAACTGTTTTTT.

The chain uses TRBV20-1 and TRBJ1-1, with D maybe TRBD1 (6 bases). CDR3 length: 14 amino acids. Germline CDR1 and CDR2: DFQATT and SNEGSKA (reference sequence). Trimming pared 5 bases from V and 1 base from J, leaving 14 bases between. This CDR3 is CSALPGQKNTEAFF. Written as DNA, the CDR3 is TGCAGTGCTCTCCCGGGACAAAAGAACACTGAAGCTTTCTTT.

The V call is TRBV25-1, the J call TRBJ2-7, with D possibly matching TRBD2 (7 bases). V shed 2 bases and J shed 4 bases, with 12 bases lying between them. This CDR3 has 14 amino acids. Germline CDR1 reads MGHDK; CDR2 reads SYGVNS. The CDR3 DNA is TGTGCCAGCAGTGAAAGCGGGACAAGATACGAGCAGTACTTC. Amino acids: CASSESGTRYEQYF.

The V and J genes are TRBV20-1 and TRBJ1-1; D perhaps matches TRBD1 (6 bases). Trimming shortened V by 0 bases and J by 10 bases, and 18 bases separated the two germline ends. The CDR3 is 14 residues long. CDR1 DFQATT and CDR2 SNEGSKA come from the germline V gene (reference sequence). The CDR3 DNA is TGCAGTGCTAGAGATGAAGAGGGGGAGGTTGGAGCTTTCTTT. It translates to CSARDEEGEVGAFF.

This clonotype was observed a handful of times. V gene TRBV29-1 combines with J gene TRBJ1-4; D remains unclear. This CDR3 has 14 residues. Trimming shortened V by 6 bases and J by 2 bases, and 13 bases separated the two germline ends. Per the germline V gene, CDR1 is SQVTM and CDR2 is ANQGSEA. DNA of the CDR3: TGCAGCGTGAACCTGGGTCACACTAATGAAAAACTGTTTTTT. It translates to CSVNLGHTNEKLFF.

The chain uses TRBV27 and TRBJ2-5; 15 bases line up with TRBD2. With 5 bases clipped from V and 3 bases from J, the junction kept 4 bases outside the gene matches. Germline-derived CDR1 and CDR2 are MNHEY and SMNVEV (reference sequence). The CDR3 is made up of 16 amino acids. CDR3 DNA sequence: TGTGCCAGCAGTCCCTGGACTAGCGGGGGGGAAGAGACCCAGTACTTC. This encodes CASSPWTSGGEETQYF.

This rearrangement joins TRBV6-2 or TRBV6-3 to TRBJ2-5, with 12 bases identical to TRBD2. This CDR3 comprises 15 residues. The germline V gene has CDR1 MNHEY and CDR2 SVGEGT. With 2 bases clipped from V and 5 bases from J, the junction kept 3 bases outside the gene matches. CDR3: CASSYEGTSGETQYF. The DNA of the CDR3 is TGTGCCAGCAGTTACGAGGGGACTAGCGGGGAGACCCAGTACTTC.

The V call is TRBV5-1, the J call TRBJ2-1; 10 nucleotides match TRBD2. V shed 4 bases, J shed 6 bases, and the junction held 19 bases outside the gene matches. CDR3 length: 19 residues. Germline loops: CDR1 SGHRS, CDR2 YFSETQ. CDR3 sequence (DNA): TGCGCCAGCAGCCCCTCAAGATCCGGGACTAGCGTAGTAGGCAATGAGCAGTTCTTC. Protein sequence: CASSPSRSGTSVVGNEQFF.

The CDR3 nucleotides read TGTGCCAGCAGTGAATATGGGGGCAGGGGTACTGAAGCTTTCTTT. It translates to CASSEYGGRGTEAFF. This chain uses TRBV25-1 with TRBJ1-1, with D maybe TRBD1 (6 bases). Germline V lookup: CDR1 MGHDK, CDR2 SYGVNS. The length of the CDR3 is 15 residues. The V and J ends lost 0 bases and 5 bases respectively, with 13 bases between them.

In its sample, this clonotype was seen a few times. The CDR3 protein is CASSPGLALQYSYEQYF. The CDR3 nucleotides are TGTGCCAGCAGTCCGGGACTAGCGCTCCAGTACTCCTACGAGCAGTACTTC. This rearrangement joins TRBV3-1 to TRBJ2-7; TRBD2 matches 10 bases. Per germline, CDR1 LGHDT and CDR2 YNNKEL (reference sequence). J lost 0 bases, V lost 6 bases, and 11 bases had no gene match. The CDR3 totals 17 residues.

The rearrangement links TRBV7-9 to TRBJ1-2; unclear D gene. The germline V gene has CDR1 SEHNR and CDR2 FQNEAQ (reference sequence). The V gene lost 4 bases and the J gene lost 6 bases, with 12 bases spanning the gap. This CDR3 has 13 amino acids. The CDR3 DNA reads as TGTGCCAGCAGCTACCGGTTTACGAATGGCTACACCTTC. This sequence encodes CASSYRFTNGYTF.